Listed here are 21 T cell receptor beta chains from one sample, sequenced in a study of T-cell reconstitution after alpha-beta-depleted transplantation in children. It was with unique molecular identifiers that the TCRbeta library was prepared. TCRdb used MiXCR to reprocess the PCR reads, holding one entry per CDR3 protein. The profile shows about 500,000 distinct CDR3 sequences, roughly 10% of them singletons. The sample here was PBMCs, mostly from graft donor cells, taken 180 days after TCRalphabeta/CD19-depleted stem cell transplant. These receptors all come from a female patient under 10 years old who had a stem cell transplant for aplastic anemia, so the T cells may come from the graft donor.

The V gene is TRBV20-1, the J gene TRBJ2-5; a possible D gene is TRBD2 (6 bases). This CDR3 has 13 residues. Germline values: CDR1 DFQATT, CDR2 SNEGSKA (reference sequence). V was clipped by 4 bases and J by 5 bases, with 14 bases between them. CDR3 sequence: CSATRAGGETQYF. The CDR3 nucleotides are TGCAGTGCTACCAGGGCTGGAGGGGAGACCCAGTACTTC.

The chain combines TRBV15 with TRBJ2-1; TRBD2 matches 13 bases. The CDR3 sequence is 17 residues long. Germline values: CDR1 LNHNV, CDR2 YYDKDF (reference sequence). The V segment lost 0 bases and the J segment 4 bases; nucleotides outside the gene matches: 3. The CDR3 bases are TGTGCCACCAGCAGAGAAAGACTAGCGGGAGGTTACAATGAGCAGTTCTTC. Amino acid sequence: CATSRERLAGGYNEQFF.

This clonotype was counted a few times. The genes are TRBV5-1 and TRBJ2-1; 11 nucleotides line up with TRBD2. Germline loops: CDR1 SGHRS, CDR2 YFSETQ. The V segment lost 3 bases and the J segment 8 bases; nucleotides outside the gene matches: 7. The CDR3 extends over 15 amino acids. CDR3 nucleotides: TGCGCCAGCAGCTCCCGACTAGCGGGAATGGATGAGCAGTTCTTC. As protein: CASSSRLAGMDEQFF.

As for this clonotype: Germline and junction disagree at one end, which may indicate a read error. The J gene is TRBJ2-3, the V gene TRBV29-1, with D perhaps TRBD1 (5 bases). This CDR3 contains 14 residues. Germline values: CDR1 SQVTM, CDR2 ANQGSEA. The CDR3 DNA reads as TGCAGCGTTCGCCCAGGGCTCTACACAGATACGCGGTATTTT. Translated, it gives CSVRPGLYTDTRYF.

This chain connects TRBV12-3 or TRBV12-4 to TRBJ2-3, with a possible D match to TRBD2 (6 bases). V was clipped by 2 bases and J by 2 bases, with 11 bases between them. CDR3 size: 15 residues. This CDR3 is CASSLTGAPTDTQYF. The CDR3 coding sequence is TGTGCCAGCAGTTTAACGGGAGCCCCCACAGATACGCAGTATTTT.

The chain is built from TRBV27 and TRBJ2-7; D might be TRBD1 or TRBD2, each matching 7 bases. Trimming left V 4 bases short and J 2 bases short, with 27 bases between. The CDR3 loop spans 19 amino acids. CDR1 and CDR2 (germline): MNHEY, SMNVEV (reference sequence). The CDR3 nucleotides read TGTGCCAGCAGTTCATTACGGGGGGCTACCGGGACAGTCCCCTACGAGCAGTACTTC. Residues: CASSSLRGATGTVPYEQYF.

The chain couples TRBV12-3 or TRBV12-4 to TRBJ1-5; no reliable D call. V gave up 4 bases and J gave up 4 bases, with 14 bases separating them. The CDR3 is made up of 15 amino acids. The CDR3 protein is CASSSTLRRNQPQHF. The CDR3 DNA follows: TGTGCCAGCAGTTCAACGCTCCGAAGGAATCAGCCCCAGCATTTT.

V gene TRBV9 combines with J gene TRBJ2-3, with 8 bases matching TRBD2. V lost 0 bases and J lost 1; bases outside the gene matches: 7. Looked up from germline, CDR1 is SGDLS and CDR2 is YYNGEE. The CDR3 is made up of 17 amino acids. The CDR3 DNA reads TGTGCCAGCAGCGTAGGGAGGACTAGCAAGGGCACAGATACGCAGTATTTT. This codes for CASSVGRTSKGTDTQYF. The full variable domain, in which reference TRBV9 and TRBJ2-3 provide the parts outside the CDR3, is DSGVTQTPKHLITATGQRVTLRCSPRSGDLSVYWYQQSLDQGLQFLIQYYNGEERAKGNILERFSAQQFPDLHSELNLSSLELGDSALYFCASSVGRTSKGTDTQYFGPGTRLTVL.

Only a few counts were recorded for this clonotype. The V call is TRBV7-2, the J call TRBJ2-5, with 11 bases matching TRBD2. CDR3 size: 14 residues. Trimming at V came to 4 bases and at J to 7 bases, leaving 5 bases not matched to a gene. The germline V gene has CDR1 SGHTA and CDR2 FQGNSA. The CDR3 DNA follows: TGTGCCAGCAGCTCGACTAGCGGGGATTGGACCCAGTACTTC. Encoded protein: CASSSTSGDWTQYF.

This clonotype has just one count. This chain uses TRBV4-3 with TRBJ2-1; perhaps TRBD2 as D (6 bases). Per germline, CDR1 LGHNA and CDR2 YSLEER. Trimming cost V 7 bases and J 0 bases, with 16 bases left between them. The CDR3 consists of 16 residues. The CDR3 bases are TGCGCCAGCACCGAAATTGGCGGGGCCTCCTACAATGAGCAGTTCTTC. It specifies CASTEIGGASYNEQFF.

The chain joins TRBV7-2 to TRBJ2-7; D might be TRBD1 or TRBD2, each matching 5 bases. The CDR3 sequence is 14 residues long. Trimming cost V 1 base and J 4 bases, with 11 bases left between them. The germline gives CDR1 SGHTA, CDR2 FQGNSA. The CDR3 DNA follows: TGTGCCAGCAGCTTAGTTGGGGGTGGGTACGAGCAGTACGTC. Translating it yields CASSLVGGGYEQYV.

V and J are TRBV28 and TRBJ2-1; D remains unclear. V was cut by 7 bases and J by 5 bases, with 12 bases left in between. Germline V CDR1 and CDR2: MDHEN, SYDVKM. The CDR3 is 13 residues long. The CDR3 DNA is TGTGCCAGCACCCTGATCAATAACAATGAGCAGTTCTTC. Encoded protein: CASTLINNNEQFF. Variable domain in full (rest from reference TRBV28 and TRBJ2-1): DVKVTQSSRYLVKRTGEKVFLECVQDMDHENMFWYRQDPGLGLRLIYFSYDVKMKEKGDIPEGYSVSREKKERFSLILESASTNQTSMYLCASTLINNNEQFFGPGTRLTVL.

This chain uses TRBV19 with TRBJ1-5; 7 bases are shared with TRBD1. The germline gives CDR1 LNHDA, CDR2 SQIVND (reference sequence). V lost 6 bases and J lost 9; bases outside the gene matches: 14. CDR3 size: 15 residues. This CDR3 is CASRDRGPGGWPQHF. CDR3 nucleotides: TGTGCCAGTAGGGATAGGGGGCCGGGTGGTTGGCCCCAGCATTTT.

This clonotype was seen many times. The V gene is TRBV20-1, the J gene TRBJ1-5; 7 bases fit TRBD1. The CDR3 is 15 residues long. Germline V gives CDR1 DFQATT, CDR2 SNEGSKA (reference sequence). The V and J ends lost 6 bases and 0 bases, in that order; junction bases with no gene match: 8. CDR3 residues: CSARGQEYSNQPQHF. Written as DNA, the CDR3 is TGCAGTGCCCGAGGACAGGAGTATAGCAATCAGCCCCAGCATTTT.

The rearrangement links TRBV20-1 to TRBJ2-1, with D possibly TRBD2 on 5 matching bases. The germline V gene has CDR1 DFQATT and CDR2 SNEGSKA (reference sequence). Trimming took off 7 bases at V and 0 bases at J, with 10 bases between the two ends. The length of the CDR3 is 13 residues. The CDR3 DNA follows: TGCAGTGGAAGCGGTAGCTCCTACAATGAGCAGTTCTTC. As protein: CSGSGSSYNEQFF.

The chain has TRBV11-2 and TRBJ1-3, with 9 bases that match TRBD1. Germline CDR1 SGHAT, CDR2 FQNNGV. This CDR3 has 15 residues. The J segment lost 8 bases and the V segment lost 4 bases, leaving 9 bases of the junction unmatched. DNA of the CDR3: TGTGCCAGCAGCTCTATCGACAGGGGGACGTACACCATATATTTT. As protein: CASSSIDRGTYTIYF.

There are a few counts of this clonotype. The chain couples TRBV7-3 to TRBJ2-1; TRBD2 matches at 8 bases. V lost 0 bases to trimming and J lost 9 bases; unmatched junction nucleotides: 7. The CDR3 totals 15 residues. Germline V gene lookup returns CDR1 SGHTA and CDR2 FQGTGA. CDR3 nucleotides: TGTGCCAGCAGCTTAACGGGGACTAGGGTTGGTGAGCAGTTCTTC. The encoded protein is CASSLTGTRVGEQFF. Together with reference TRBV7-3 and TRBJ2-1, the CDR3 gives the full variable domain: GAGVSQTPSNKVTEKGKYVELRCDPISGHTALYWYRQSLGQGPEFLIYFQGTGAADDSGLPNDRFFAVRPEGSVSTLKIQRTERGDSAVYLCASSLTGTRVGEQFFGPGTRLTVL.

V gene TRBV7-2 combines with J gene TRBJ1-5, with a possible D match to TRBD1 (6 bases). Germline V CDR1 and CDR2: SGHTA, FQGNSA. The CDR3 has 15 amino acids. Trimming removed 3 bases from V and 5 bases from J, with 14 bases in between. CDR3 in amino acids: CASSFLRGVYQPQHF. DNA of the CDR3: TGTGCCAGCAGCTTCTTGAGGGGGGTTTATCAGCCCCAGCATTTT.

This clonotype was counted only a few times. The rearrangement joins TRBV6-1 to TRBJ2-1, with 8 bases fitting TRBD2. J was trimmed by 10 bases and V by 7 bases; bases with no gene match: 9. CDR3 length equals 13 residues. Germline V gives CDR1 MNHNS, CDR2 SASEGT. In DNA form, the CDR3 reads TGTGCCAGCACCACCGGACTAGCAGGAGAGCAGTTCTTC. Translated, it gives CASTTGLAGEQFF.

This clonotype was counted between two and nine times. V is TRBV28 and J is TRBJ1-2; D not resolved. V lost 1 base and J lost 8, with 17 bases in between. The germline V gene encodes CDR1 MDHEN and CDR2 SYDVKM. CDR3 length: 15 amino acids. The CDR3 DNA follows: TGTGCCAGCAGTTTATCGGTCCCCCCAGGCAGGGGCTACACCTTC. Protein product: CASSLSVPPGRGYTF.

In this sample, this clonotype turned up a few times. The chain combines TRBV11-2 with TRBJ2-2; D not resolved. The CDR3 length is 15 residues. Germline lookup yields CDR1 SGHAT and CDR2 FQNNGV. The V end lost 5 bases, the J end lost 1 base, and 11 bases lay between the germline ends. The CDR3 DNA sequence: TGTGCCAGCAGCCTTGGGTACTGGAACACCGGGGAGCTGTTTTTT. This gives the protein CASSLGYWNTGELFF. Supplemented by reference TRBV11-2 and TRBJ2-2, the full variable domain reads EAGVAQSPRYKIIEKRQSVAFWCNPISGHATLYWYQQILGQGPKLLIQFQNNGVVDDSQLPKDRFSAERLKGVDSTLKIQPAKLEDSAVYLCASSLGYWNTGELFFGEGSRLTVL.